The source of this TCR beta chain is a study of cytotoxic CD8 clonotypes in ibrutinib-treated CLL. Across the study: Researchers reported ten to twelve relapsed/refractory and about 15 treatment-naive patients, 17 of them IGHV unmutated.

The CDR3 consists of 16 residues. Germline-derived CDR1 and CDR2 are SGHTA and FQGNSA. Trimming removed 3 bases from V and 4 bases from J; junction bases left unmatched: 4. The assay was immunoSEQ multiplex PCR, and TCRdb's table has in-frame clones only and misses some. Of roughly 160,000 clones in the sample, over 65% were seen once. V is TRBV7-2 and J is TRBJ2-1; TRBD2 matches at 12 bases. This sequence originates from a human donor with chronic lymphocytic leukemia. The input for sequencing was PBMCs, taken after 12 months of ibrutinib treatment. The CDR3: CASSFAGTSGYNEQFF. For the CDR3, the DNA is TGTGCCAGCAGCTTCGCCGGGACTAGCGGGTACAATGAGCAGTTCTTC.